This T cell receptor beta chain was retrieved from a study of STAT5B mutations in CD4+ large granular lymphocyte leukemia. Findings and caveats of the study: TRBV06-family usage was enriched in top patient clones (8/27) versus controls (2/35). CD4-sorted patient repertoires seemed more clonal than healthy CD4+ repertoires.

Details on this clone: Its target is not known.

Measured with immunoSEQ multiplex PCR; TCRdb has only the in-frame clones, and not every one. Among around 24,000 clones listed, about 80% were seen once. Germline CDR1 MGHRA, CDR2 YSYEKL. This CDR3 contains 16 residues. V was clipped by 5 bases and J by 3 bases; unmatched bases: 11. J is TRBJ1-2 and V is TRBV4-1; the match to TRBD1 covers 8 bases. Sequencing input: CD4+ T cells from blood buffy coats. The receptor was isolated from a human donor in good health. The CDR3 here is CASSKNPPGGYYGYTF. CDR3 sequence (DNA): TGCGCCAGCAGCAAAAACCCACCAGGGGGCTACTATGGCTACACCTTC.